The entry that follows covers one T cell receptor (beta chain) sequence. Its antigen is currently unknown. This specimen comes from a study of identical twins. Study results and limitations: For monozygotic twins, models underestimated out-of-frame TCR alpha sharing. Invariant MAIT and iNKT cells may have partly biased zero-insertion analyses. Abundant beta clonotypes from cord blood bore fewer insertions; memory repertoires lacked this pattern.

Unique molecular identifiers were present on the cDNA, which also gained a universal primer site by template switching. TCRdb passed the 5' RACE reads through MiXCR, listing each CDR3 protein once. The sample yields 450,000 or so distinct CDR3 sequences, 11% to 15% seen once. Trimming shortened V by 4 bases and J by 2 bases, and 8 bases separated the two germline ends. This CDR3 comprises 14 residues. In germline, CDR1 is KGHDR, CDR2 SFDVKD. The sample also formed part of further work on yellow fever vaccine responses in identical twins.

The chain combines TRBV24-1 with TRBJ2-1, with D hard to call. Sequencing used CD4+ T cells sorted from blood. The TCR comes from a woman in her late teens or twenties in good health. In DNA form, the CDR3 reads TGTGCCACCAGTGACAACTCCCCCTACAATGAGCAGTTCTTC. Residues: CATSDNSPYNEQFF.